This entry lists 5 T cell receptor beta chains sequenced from one sample in a study of shared clonotypes between healthy human individuals. The table came from immunoSEQ multiplex PCR; TCRdb's copy has only in-frame clones and leaves some out. The table lists about 490,000 clones, 60% to 80% of them singletons. Sequencing input: PBMCs. These receptor sequences come from a woman aged 40-49 years in good health. Some clones in this sample may be carry-over from other donors' samples.

V and J are TRBV28 and TRBJ2-1; 8 nucleotides agree with TRBD2. The CDR3 runs to 13 residues. Germline V CDR1 and CDR2: MDHEN, SYDVKM. Germline trimming cut 8 bases from V and 3 bases from J; bases unmatched to any gene: 3. CDR3 coding DNA: TGTGCCAGCCGCGCGGGGGGCTACAATGAGCAGTTCTTC. Protein: CASRAGGYNEQFF.

The chain combines TRBV5-1 with TRBJ2-1; possibly TRBD1 for D (5 bases). Trimming shortened V by 4 bases and J by 0 bases, and 11 bases separated the two germline ends. This CDR3 has 15 amino acids. The germline V gene has CDR1 SGHRS and CDR2 YFSETQ. This CDR3 reads CASSQTDSSYNEQFF. As DNA, the CDR3 is TGCGCCAGCAGCCAGACAGATAGCTCCTACAATGAGCAGTTCTTC.

In this sample, this clone turned up a few times. The J gene is TRBJ2-2, the V gene TRBV10-2; D is undetermined. V lost 0 bases and J lost 3, with 8 bases in between. The CDR3 extends over 15 amino acids. CDR1 is WSHSY, CDR2 SAAADI, per germline. The CDR3 nucleotides read TGCGCCAGCAGTGAGTCGCGTTGGGACACCGGGGAGCTGTTTTTT. Translation gives CASSESRWDTGELFF.

The V call is TRBV25-1, the J call TRBJ2-5; D is uncertain. The CDR3 extends over 12 amino acids. Germline loops: CDR1 MGHDK, CDR2 SYGVNS. V lost 1 base and J 4 bases, leaving 4 bases between the germline ends. Written as DNA, the CDR3 is TGTGCCAGCAGTGAATTCACAGAGACCCAGTACTTC. Encoded protein: CASSEFTETQYF.

This clone was seen many times. This chain's CDR3 is CASSRQGLGDTQYF. CDR3 sequence (DNA): TGTGCCAGCAGTCGACAGGGGCTGGGAGATACGCAGTATTTT. The chain couples TRBV2 to TRBJ2-3, with 8 bases fitting TRBD1. This CDR3 is 14 amino acids long. V shed 5 bases and J 5 bases; nucleotides not matched to a gene: 6. Germline lookup yields CDR1 SNHLY and CDR2 FYNNEI.